One sample yielded the 19 T cell receptor beta chains listed below, sequenced in a study of cytomegalovirus exposure and HLA in healthy donors. PCR was performed using 60 Vbeta and 13 Jbeta primers. The table came from immunoSEQ multiplex PCR; TCRdb's copy has only in-frame clones and leaves some out. The table shows over 200,000 clones, with more than 75% occurring only once. The sample consisted of PBMCs. These receptor sequences come from a male donor in good health and CMV-seronegative.

The table lists this clone with a few counts. V usage is TRBV14 and J usage is TRBJ2-5, with 12 bases identical to TRBD2. J was trimmed by 4 bases and V by 4 bases; bases with no gene match: 7. The CDR3 has 16 amino acids. The germline gives CDR1 SGHDN, CDR2 FVKESK. The DNA of the CDR3 is TGTGCCAGCAGCCGCCGACTAGCGGGAGATATAGAGACCCAGTACTTC. Translated: CASSRRLAGDIETQYF. The entire variable domain, with the rest obtained from reference TRBV14 and TRBJ2-5, is as follows: EAGVTQFPSHSVIEKGQTVTLRCDPISGHDNLYWYRRVMGKEIKFLLHFVKESKQDESGMPNNRFLAERTGGTYSTLKVQPAELEDSGVYFCASSRRLAGDIETQYFGPGTRLLVL.

The table lists this clone with a few counts. The gene calls are TRBV5-6 and TRBJ1-1, with unresolved D. Deletions cut 1 base from V and 0 bases from J, with 10 bases between. The CDR3 is 15 residues long. Germline values: CDR1 SGHDT, CDR2 YYEEEE. The CDR3: CASSLYEVVNTEAFF. The CDR3 nucleotides read TGTGCCAGCAGCTTGTATGAGGTCGTGAACACTGAAGCTTTCTTT.

A note on this clone: Additional DNA sequences in this sample encode the identical CDR3. The CDR3 coding sequence is TGCGCCAGCAGCACGGGACAGGGTTACGAGCAGTACTTC. It is translated as CASSTGQGYEQYF. The V call is TRBV5-1, the J call TRBJ2-7; the match to TRBD1 covers 9 bases. V lost 4 bases, J lost 4 bases, and 3 bases stayed unmatched. Germline loops: CDR1 SGHRS, CDR2 YFSETQ. This CDR3 is built from 13 residues. Filled out from reference TRBV5-1 and TRBJ2-7, the complete variable domain reads KAGVTQTPRYLIKTRGQQVTLSCSPISGHRSVSWYQQTPGQGLQFLFEYFSETQRNKGNFPGRFSGRQFSNSRSEMNVSTLELGDSALYLCASSTGQGYEQYFGPGTRLTVT.

The chain has TRBV6-5 and TRBJ2-2; D may be TRBD2 (5 bases). Germline V lookup: CDR1 MNHEY, CDR2 SVGAGI. This CDR3 is 16 amino acids long. V lost 0 bases and J 3 bases, leaving 11 bases between the germline ends. The CDR3 DNA reads TGTGCCAGCAGTTACTCAATGGGGAGATACACCGGGGAGCTGTTTTTT. It translates to CASSYSMGRYTGELFF.

The chain couples TRBV7-6 to TRBJ2-3; 8 nucleotides agree with TRBD2. With 1 base clipped from V and 1 base from J, the junction kept 13 bases outside the gene matches. Germline CDR1 is SGHVS and CDR2 is FNYEAQ. The CDR3 is 19 amino acids. CDR3 loop: CASSLVGARRGVGTDTQYF. The CDR3 coding sequence is TGTGCCAGCAGCTTAGTCGGAGCTAGGCGGGGGGTTGGCACAGATACGCAGTATTTT.

This chain connects TRBV2 to TRBJ1-5; TRBD1 aligns across 10 bases. Germline V gene sequence: CDR1 SNHLY, CDR2 FYNNEI. The CDR3 length is 16 residues. The trim removed 3 bases at V and 3 bases at J, leaving 5 bases unmatched. CDR3 DNA: TGTGCCAGCAGTGATGGACAGGGGGTTGACAATCAGCCCCAGCATTTT. Protein sequence: CASSDGQGVDNQPQHF.

The gene calls are TRBV16 and TRBJ2-5, with D unclear. Germline V gene lookup returns CDR1 KGHSY and CDR2 FQNENV. V was trimmed by 4 bases and J by 5 bases, leaving 5 bases between them. The CDR3 length is 11 residues. The CDR3 sequence: CASSPRETQYF. The CDR3 bases are TGTGCCAGCAGCCCACGGGAGACCCAGTACTTC. Supplemented by reference TRBV16 and TRBJ2-5, the full variable domain reads GEEVAQTPKHLVRGEGQKAKLYCAPIKGHSYVFWYQQVLKNEFKFLISFQNENVFDETGMPKERFSAKCLPNSPCSLEIQATKLEDSAVYFCASSPRETQYFGPGTRLLVL.

The chain has TRBV19 and TRBJ2-3; D remains unclear. The germline V gene encodes CDR1 LNHDA and CDR2 SQIVND (reference sequence). This CDR3 has 13 amino acids. V was trimmed by 7 bases and J by 1 base, leaving 9 bases between them. CDR3: CASIRRGTDTQYF. The DNA for the CDR3 is TGTGCCAGTATTCGGAGAGGCACAGATACGCAGTATTTT.

J is TRBJ2-1 and V is TRBV27, with D possibly TRBD2 on 6 matching bases. The CDR3 spans 15 residues. The germline V and J ends were trimmed by 5 bases and 2 bases, with 13 bases remaining between them. The V gene's germline CDR1 is MNHEY and CDR2 SMNVEV (reference sequence). CDR3 DNA: TGTGCCAGCAGTCCTCGGGACTGGCCCTACAATGAGCAGTTCTTC. This gives the protein CASSPRDWPYNEQFF.

This chain connects TRBV27 to TRBJ1-2, with 7 bases matching TRBD1. The J segment lost 6 bases and the V segment lost 8 bases, leaving 18 bases of the junction unmatched. Germline CDR1 and CDR2: MNHEY and SMNVEV (reference sequence). The CDR3 loop spans 16 amino acids. CDR3 sequence reads: CASREIGGADINGYTF. The CDR3 DNA sequence: TGTGCCAGCCGAGAGATAGGGGGCGCAGATATAAATGGCTACACCTTC.

The V and J genes are TRBV11-2 and TRBJ2-4, with D possibly being TRBD2 (5 bases). This CDR3 has 15 residues. The germline gives CDR1 SGHAT, CDR2 FQNNGV. Trimming removed 7 bases at V and 8 bases at J, with 21 bases between. The CDR3 nucleotides are TGTGCCAGCACCGACCGGACTTCCCGAGCAGACATTCAGTACTTC. Its translation: CASTDRTSRADIQYF.

The V and J genes are TRBV15 and TRBJ2-2; D gene ambiguous. Trimming took 5 bases from V and 1 from J, leaving 5 bases between them. The CDR3 runs to 13 residues. The germline gives CDR1 LNHNV, CDR2 YYDKDF (reference sequence). The CDR3 loop reads CATSLVNTGELFF. The DNA of the CDR3 is TGTGCCACCAGCCTCGTGAACACCGGGGAGCTGTTTTTT.

The chain combines TRBV19 with TRBJ2-5, with D perhaps matching TRBD2 (5 bases). The germline V and J ends were trimmed by 3 bases and 5 bases, with 16 bases remaining between them. The CDR3 is 15 amino acids. Germline assignment: CDR1 LNHDA and CDR2 SQIVND (reference sequence). CDR3 in amino acids: CASSIGSRGIETQYF. The CDR3 DNA sequence: TGTGCCAGTAGTATCGGATCTCGGGGTATCGAGACCCAGTACTTC.

This chain uses TRBV13 with TRBJ2-3, with 8 bases identical to TRBD2. V lost 5 bases, J lost 4 bases, and 11 bases stayed unmatched. The CDR3 extends over 16 amino acids. Germline V gene data show CDR1 as PRHDT and CDR2 as FYEKMQ (reference sequence). DNA of the CDR3: TGTGCCAGCAGCGACGGGACTAGGAGGGGGGCAGATACGCAGTATTTT. Translation: CASSDGTRRGADTQYF.

The chain combines TRBV7-3 with TRBJ2-2; D possibly corresponds to TRBD1 (5 bases). CDR3 length: 14 amino acids. Germline-derived CDR1 and CDR2 are SGHTA and FQGTGA. Trimming took off 5 bases at V and 7 bases at J, with 14 bases between the two ends. The CDR3, as DNA: TGTGCCAGCAGCCCCCAGGGTAAAGGCGGGGAGCTGTTTTTT. Protein sequence: CASSPQGKGGELFF.

Concerning this clone: One junction end disagrees with the germline gene, perhaps due to a read error. Other DNA sequences in the sample encode the same CDR3. This chain links TRBV28 with TRBJ1-2, with TRBD1 matching over 8 bases. This CDR3 spans 13 amino acids. Germline CDR1 reads MDHEN; CDR2 reads SYDVKM. The CDR3 reads CASSLAGGRGYTF. The CDR3 bases are TGCGCCAGCAGTTTGGCAGGGGGCAGGGGCTACACCTTC.

V gene TRBV5-1 combines with J gene TRBJ2-5; a weak D match, TRBD1 (6 bases). CDR3 length: 15 residues. Germline CDR1 SGHRS, CDR2 YFSETQ. V shed 0 bases and J shed 4 bases, with 13 bases lying between them. The CDR3 is CASSLDFRGGETQYF. As DNA, the CDR3 is TGCGCCAGCAGCTTGGATTTTAGAGGGGGAGAGACCCAGTACTTC.

This clone was detected once. The gene calls are TRBV2 and TRBJ1-2, with 8 bases aligning to TRBD1. CDR1 SNHLY and CDR2 FYNNEI come from the germline V gene. The V and J ends lost 7 bases and 6 bases, in that order; junction bases with no gene match: 13. The CDR3 is 15 residues long. CDR3 in DNA: TGTGCCAGCAAAAAAGGGCCAGGGGGCGCGGATGGCTACACCTTC. Translation gives CASKKGPGGADGYTF.

The chain links TRBV6-5 to TRBJ1-4; weak D call: TRBD1 (5 bases). The CDR3 is made up of 15 amino acids. Germline V gene data show CDR1 as MNHEY and CDR2 as SVGAGI. V shed 4 bases and J shed 11 bases, with 20 bases lying between them. The CDR3 DNA follows: TGTGCCAGCAGTTCCCGACCCAGGGACTCCCTCAAACTGTTTTTT. It encodes CASSSRPRDSLKLFF.